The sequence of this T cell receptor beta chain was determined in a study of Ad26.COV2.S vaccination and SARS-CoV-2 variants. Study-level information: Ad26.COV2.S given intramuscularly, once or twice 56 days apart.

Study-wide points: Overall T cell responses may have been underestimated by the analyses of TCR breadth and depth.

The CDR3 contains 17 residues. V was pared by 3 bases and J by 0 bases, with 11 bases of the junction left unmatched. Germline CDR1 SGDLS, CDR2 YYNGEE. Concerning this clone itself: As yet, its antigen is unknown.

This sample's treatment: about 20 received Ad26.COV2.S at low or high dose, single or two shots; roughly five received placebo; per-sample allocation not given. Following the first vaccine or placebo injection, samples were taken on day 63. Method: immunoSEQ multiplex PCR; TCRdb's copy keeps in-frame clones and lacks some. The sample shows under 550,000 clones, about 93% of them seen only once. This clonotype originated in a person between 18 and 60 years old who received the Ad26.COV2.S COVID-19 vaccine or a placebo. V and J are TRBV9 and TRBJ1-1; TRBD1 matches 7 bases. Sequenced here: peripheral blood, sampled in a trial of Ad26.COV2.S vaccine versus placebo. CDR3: CASSEQGWTSMNTEAFF. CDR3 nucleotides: TGTGCCAGCAGCGAACAGGGGTGGACCTCCATGAACACTGAAGCTTTCTTT.